This T cell receptor (beta chain) emerged from a study of T cell changes during pregnancy in multiple sclerosis. Only in-frame clones appear in the TCRdb table, and some are missing; sequencing was by immunoSEQ multiplex PCR. The sample consists of about 31,000 clones, roughly 90% of them appearing once. Trimming shortened V by 5 bases and J by 11 bases, and 19 bases separated the two germline ends. Germline assignment: CDR1 SGHAT and CDR2 FQDESV (reference sequence). The CDR3 is made up of 14 amino acids. The gene calls are TRBV11-1 and TRBJ2-4, with D possibly TRBD2 on 5 matching bases. Sequenced here: CD8+ T cells from peripheral blood mononuclear cells, sampled in the first trimester of pregnancy. The sequence was obtained from a female donor with multiple sclerosis, enrolled in a pregnancy study. The CDR3 protein is CASSPSLGSRVQYF. The CDR3 DNA reads TGTGCCAGCAGCCCGTCCCTAGGGTCGAGGGTTCAGTACTTC. Using reference TRBV11-1 and TRBJ2-4 for the parts outside the CDR3, the full variable domain is EAEVAQSPRYKITEKSQAVAFWCDPISGHATLYWYRQILGQGPELLVQFQDESVVDDSQLPKDRFSAERLKGVDSTLKIQPAELGDSAMYLCASSPSLGSRVQYFGAGTRLSVL.